The clone carrying this TCR beta chain was counted a few times. The record originates from a study of shared clonotypes between healthy human individuals. Per the germline V gene, CDR1 is SGHAT and CDR2 is FQNNGV. The CDR3 is 17 amino acids. The J segment lost 0 bases and the V segment lost 4 bases, leaving 9 bases of the junction unmatched. Sequencing was performed with immunoSEQ multiplex PCR; in TCRdb, only in-frame clones are kept and a portion is missing. The table has 600,000 to 750,000 clones, approximately 79% seen once. The chain uses TRBV11-2 and TRBJ2-7; 10 bases fit TRBD2. The TCR originated in a woman younger than 45 in good health. Sequencing input: memory CD4+ T cells sorted from blood. Stated subset: CD45RA-negative fraction. CDR3 sequence reads: CASSSNAAGGSSYEQYF. The DNA of the CDR3 is TGTGCCAGCAGCTCTAACGCAGCGGGGGGGAGCTCCTACGAGCAGTACTTC. The full variable domain, rest sourced from reference TRBV11-2 and TRBJ2-7, is EAGVAQSPRYKIIEKRQSVAFWCNPISGHATLYWYQQILGQGPKLLIQFQNNGVVDDSQLPKDRFSAERLKGVDSTLKIQPAKLEDSAVYLCASSSNAAGGSSYEQYFGPGTRLTVT.